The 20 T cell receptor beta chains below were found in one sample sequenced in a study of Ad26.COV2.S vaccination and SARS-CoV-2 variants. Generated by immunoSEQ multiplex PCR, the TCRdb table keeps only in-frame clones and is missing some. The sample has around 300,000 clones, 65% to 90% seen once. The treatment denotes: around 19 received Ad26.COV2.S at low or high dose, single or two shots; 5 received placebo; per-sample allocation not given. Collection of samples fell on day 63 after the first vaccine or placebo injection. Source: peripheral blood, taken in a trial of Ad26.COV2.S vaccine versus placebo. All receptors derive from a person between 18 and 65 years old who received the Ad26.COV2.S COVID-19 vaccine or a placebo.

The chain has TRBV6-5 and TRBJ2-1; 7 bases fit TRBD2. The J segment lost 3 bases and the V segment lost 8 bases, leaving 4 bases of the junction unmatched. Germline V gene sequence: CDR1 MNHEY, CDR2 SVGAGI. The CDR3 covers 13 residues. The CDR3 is CASGRVGYNEQFF. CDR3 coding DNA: TGTGCCAGCGGGAGGGTGGGCTACAATGAGCAGTTCTTC.

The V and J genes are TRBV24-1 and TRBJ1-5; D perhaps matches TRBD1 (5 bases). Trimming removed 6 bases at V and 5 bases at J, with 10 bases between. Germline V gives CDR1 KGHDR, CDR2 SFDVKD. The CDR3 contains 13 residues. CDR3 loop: CATSRTSDQPQHF. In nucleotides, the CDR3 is TGTGCCACCAGTCGGACAAGTGATCAGCCCCAGCATTTT.

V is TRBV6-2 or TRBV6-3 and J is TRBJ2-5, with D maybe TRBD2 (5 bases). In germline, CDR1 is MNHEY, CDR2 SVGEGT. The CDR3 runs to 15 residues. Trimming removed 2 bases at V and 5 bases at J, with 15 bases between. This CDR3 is CASSYGPDSGETQYF. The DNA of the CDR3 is TGTGCCAGCAGTTACGGGCCGGACTCGGGGGAGACCCAGTACTTC.

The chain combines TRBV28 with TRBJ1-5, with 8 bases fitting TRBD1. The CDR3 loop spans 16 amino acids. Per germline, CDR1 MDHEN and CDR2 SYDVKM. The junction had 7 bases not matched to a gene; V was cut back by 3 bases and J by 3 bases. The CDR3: CASSLVRGLINQPQHF. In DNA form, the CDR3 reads TGTGCCAGCAGTTTGGTCAGGGGGCTTATCAATCAGCCCCAGCATTTT. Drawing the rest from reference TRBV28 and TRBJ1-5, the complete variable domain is DVKVTQSSRYLVKRTGEKVFLECVQDMDHENMFWYRQDPGLGLRLIYFSYDVKMKEKGDIPEGYSVSREKKERFSLILESASTNQTSMYLCASSLVRGLINQPQHFGDGTRLSIL.

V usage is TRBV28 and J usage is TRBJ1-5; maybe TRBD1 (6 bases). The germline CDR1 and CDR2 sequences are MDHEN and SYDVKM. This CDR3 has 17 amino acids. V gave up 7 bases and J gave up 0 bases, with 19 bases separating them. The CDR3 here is CASTNPGQSYSNQPQHF. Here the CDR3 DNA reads TGTGCCAGCACAAACCCCGGACAGTCCTATAGCAATCAGCCCCAGCATTTT.

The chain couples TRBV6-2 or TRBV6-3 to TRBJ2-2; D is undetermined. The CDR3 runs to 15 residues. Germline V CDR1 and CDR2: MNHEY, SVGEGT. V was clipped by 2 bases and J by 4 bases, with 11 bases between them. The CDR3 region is CASSYGPGSTGELFF. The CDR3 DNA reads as TGTGCCAGCAGTTACGGGCCGGGTAGCACCGGGGAGCTGTTTTTT.

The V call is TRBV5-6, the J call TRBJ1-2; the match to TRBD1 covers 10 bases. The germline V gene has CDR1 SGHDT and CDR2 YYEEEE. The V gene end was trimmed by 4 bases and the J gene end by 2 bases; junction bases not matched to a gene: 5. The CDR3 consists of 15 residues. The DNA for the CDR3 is TGTGCCAGCAGCCCGCCGGGACAGGGGAACTATGGCTACACCTTC. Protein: CASSPPGQGNYGYTF. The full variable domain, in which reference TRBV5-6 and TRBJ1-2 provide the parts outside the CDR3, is DAGVTQSPTHLIKTRGQQVTLRCSPKSGHDTVSWYQQALGQGPQFIFQYYEEEERQRGNFPDRFSGHQFPNYSSELNVNALLLGDSALYLCASSPPGQGNYGYTFGSGTRLTVV.

The CDR3 DNA sequence: TGTGCCAGCAGTTACTCTACAGGGGGCGGACGAGAGACCCAGTACTTC. It specifies CASSYSTGGGRETQYF. The J gene is TRBJ2-5, the V gene TRBV6-5, with 9 positions matching TRBD1. V dropped 0 bases and J dropped 4; count of bases not matched to a gene: 6. The CDR3 has 16 amino acids. Per germline, CDR1 MNHEY and CDR2 SVGAGI.

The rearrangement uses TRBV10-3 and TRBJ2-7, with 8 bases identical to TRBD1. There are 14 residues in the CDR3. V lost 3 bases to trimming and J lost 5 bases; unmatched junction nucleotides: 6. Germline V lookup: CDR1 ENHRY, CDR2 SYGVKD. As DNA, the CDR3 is TGTGCCATCAGTGATAGGACAGGGTCGAACGAGCAGTACTTC. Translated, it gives CAISDRTGSNEQYF.

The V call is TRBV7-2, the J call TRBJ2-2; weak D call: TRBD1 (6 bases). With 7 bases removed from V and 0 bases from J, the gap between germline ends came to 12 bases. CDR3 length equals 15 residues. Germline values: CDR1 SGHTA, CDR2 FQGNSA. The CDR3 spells CASTNRVANTGELFF. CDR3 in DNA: TGTGCCAGCACCAACAGGGTCGCGAACACCGGGGAGCTGTTTTTT.

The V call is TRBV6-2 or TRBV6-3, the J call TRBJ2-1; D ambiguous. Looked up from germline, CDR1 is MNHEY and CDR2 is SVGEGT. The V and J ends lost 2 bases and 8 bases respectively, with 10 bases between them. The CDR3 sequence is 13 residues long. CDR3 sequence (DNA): TGTGCCAGCAGTTACCAACCGCCCCATGAGCAGTTCTTC. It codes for CASSYQPPHEQFF.

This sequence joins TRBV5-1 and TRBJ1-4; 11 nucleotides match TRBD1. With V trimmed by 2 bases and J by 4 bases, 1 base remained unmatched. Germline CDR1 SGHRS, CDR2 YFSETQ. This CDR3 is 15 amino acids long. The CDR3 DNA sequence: TGCGCCAGCAGCTTAGGGACAGGGGGTAATGAAAAACTGTTTTTT. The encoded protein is CASSLGTGGNEKLFF.

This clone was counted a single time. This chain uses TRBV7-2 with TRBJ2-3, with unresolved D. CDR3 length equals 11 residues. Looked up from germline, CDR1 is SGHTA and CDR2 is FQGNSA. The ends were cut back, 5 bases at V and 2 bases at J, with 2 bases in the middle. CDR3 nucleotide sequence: TGTGCCAGCAGCCCCACAGATACGCAGTATTTT. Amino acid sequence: CASSPTDTQYF.

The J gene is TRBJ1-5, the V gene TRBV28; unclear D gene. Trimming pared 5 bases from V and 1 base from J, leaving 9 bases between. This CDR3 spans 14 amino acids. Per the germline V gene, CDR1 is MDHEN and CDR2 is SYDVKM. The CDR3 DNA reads TGTGCCAGCAGTGCGCCTGGAAGCAATCAGCCCCAGCATTTT. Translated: CASSAPGSNQPQHF.

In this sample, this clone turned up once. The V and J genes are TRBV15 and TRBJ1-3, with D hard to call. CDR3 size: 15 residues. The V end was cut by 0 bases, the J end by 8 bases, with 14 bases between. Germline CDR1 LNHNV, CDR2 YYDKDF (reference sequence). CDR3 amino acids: CATSRDELPGYTIYF. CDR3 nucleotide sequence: TGTGCCACCAGCAGAGATGAACTTCCCGGTTACACCATATATTTT.

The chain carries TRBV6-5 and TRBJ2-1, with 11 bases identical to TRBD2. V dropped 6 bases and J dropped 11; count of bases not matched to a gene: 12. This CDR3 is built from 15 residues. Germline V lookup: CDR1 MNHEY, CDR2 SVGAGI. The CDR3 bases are TGTGCCAGCAGCTCCGGGACTAGCGGATACGGCAAGCAGTTCTTC. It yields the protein CASSSGTSGYGKQFF.

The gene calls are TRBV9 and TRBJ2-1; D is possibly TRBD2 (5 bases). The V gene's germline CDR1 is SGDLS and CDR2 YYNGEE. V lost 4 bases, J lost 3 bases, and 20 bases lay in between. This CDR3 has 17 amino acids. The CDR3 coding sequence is TGTGCCAGCAGCCCGCGCTCTGGACGGGATTACTACAATGAGCAGTTCTTC. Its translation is CASSPRSGRDYYNEQFF.

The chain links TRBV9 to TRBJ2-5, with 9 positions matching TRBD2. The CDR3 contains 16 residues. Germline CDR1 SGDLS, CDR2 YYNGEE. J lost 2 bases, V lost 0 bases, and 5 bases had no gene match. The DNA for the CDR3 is TGTGCCAGCAGCGTAGGTGCTAGCGGGGTACAAGAGACCCAGTACTTC. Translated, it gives CASSVGASGVQETQYF.

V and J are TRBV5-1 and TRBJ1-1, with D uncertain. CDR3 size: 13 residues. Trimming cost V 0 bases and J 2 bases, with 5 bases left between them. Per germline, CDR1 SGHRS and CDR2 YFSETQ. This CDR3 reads CASSLDINTEAFF. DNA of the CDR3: TGCGCCAGCAGCTTGGACATAAACACTGAAGCTTTCTTT.

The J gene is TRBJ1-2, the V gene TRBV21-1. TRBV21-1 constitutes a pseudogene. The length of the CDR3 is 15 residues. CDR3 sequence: CASSKINGGHYGYTF. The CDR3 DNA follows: TGTGCCAGCAGCAAAATTAACGGGGGCCACTATGGCTACACCTTC.